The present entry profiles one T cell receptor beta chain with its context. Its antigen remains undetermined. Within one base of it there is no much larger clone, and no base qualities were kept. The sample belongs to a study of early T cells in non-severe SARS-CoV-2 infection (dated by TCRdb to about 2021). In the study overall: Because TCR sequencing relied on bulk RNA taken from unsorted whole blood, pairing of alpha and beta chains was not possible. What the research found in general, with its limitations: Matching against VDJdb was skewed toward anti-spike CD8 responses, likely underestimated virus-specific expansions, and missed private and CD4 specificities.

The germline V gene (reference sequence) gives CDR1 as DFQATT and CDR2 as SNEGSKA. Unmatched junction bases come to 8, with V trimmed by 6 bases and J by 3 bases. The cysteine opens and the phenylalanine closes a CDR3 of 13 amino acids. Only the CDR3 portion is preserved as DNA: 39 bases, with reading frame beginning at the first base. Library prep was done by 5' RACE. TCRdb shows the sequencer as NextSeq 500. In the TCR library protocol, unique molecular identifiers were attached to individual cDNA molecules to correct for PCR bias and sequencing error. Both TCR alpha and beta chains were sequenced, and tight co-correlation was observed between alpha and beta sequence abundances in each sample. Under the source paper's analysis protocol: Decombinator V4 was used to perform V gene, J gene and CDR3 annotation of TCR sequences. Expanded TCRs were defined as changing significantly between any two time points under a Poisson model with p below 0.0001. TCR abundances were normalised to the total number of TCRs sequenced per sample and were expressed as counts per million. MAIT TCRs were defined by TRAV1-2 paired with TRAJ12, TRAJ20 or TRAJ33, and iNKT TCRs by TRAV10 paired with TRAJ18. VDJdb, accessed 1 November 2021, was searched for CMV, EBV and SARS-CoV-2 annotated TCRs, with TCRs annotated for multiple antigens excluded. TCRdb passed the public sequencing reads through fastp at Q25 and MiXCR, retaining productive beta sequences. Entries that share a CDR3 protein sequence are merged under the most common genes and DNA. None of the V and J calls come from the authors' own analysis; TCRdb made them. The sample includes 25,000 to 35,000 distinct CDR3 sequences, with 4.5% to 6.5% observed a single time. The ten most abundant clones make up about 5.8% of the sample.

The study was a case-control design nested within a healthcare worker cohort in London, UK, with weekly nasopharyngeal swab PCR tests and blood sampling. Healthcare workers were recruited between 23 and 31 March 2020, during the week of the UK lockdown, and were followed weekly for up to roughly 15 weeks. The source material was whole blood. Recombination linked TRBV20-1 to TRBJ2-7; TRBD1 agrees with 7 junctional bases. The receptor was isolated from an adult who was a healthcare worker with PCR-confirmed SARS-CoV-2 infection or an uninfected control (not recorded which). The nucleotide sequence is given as TGCAGTGCAAAGGGGGCGGATTACTACGAGCAGTACTTC. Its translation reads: CSAKGADYYEQYF.